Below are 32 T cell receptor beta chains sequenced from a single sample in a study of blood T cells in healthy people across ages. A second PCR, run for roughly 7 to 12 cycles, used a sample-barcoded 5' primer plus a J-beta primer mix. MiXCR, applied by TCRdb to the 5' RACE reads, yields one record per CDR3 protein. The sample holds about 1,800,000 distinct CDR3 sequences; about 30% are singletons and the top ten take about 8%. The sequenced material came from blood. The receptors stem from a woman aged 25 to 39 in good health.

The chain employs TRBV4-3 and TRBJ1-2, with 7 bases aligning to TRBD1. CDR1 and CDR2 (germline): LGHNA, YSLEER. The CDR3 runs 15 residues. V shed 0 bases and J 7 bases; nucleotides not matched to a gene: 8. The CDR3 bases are TGCGCCAGCAGCCAAGATCGACAGGGAATCGGTGGCTACACCTTC. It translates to CASSQDRQGIGGYTF.

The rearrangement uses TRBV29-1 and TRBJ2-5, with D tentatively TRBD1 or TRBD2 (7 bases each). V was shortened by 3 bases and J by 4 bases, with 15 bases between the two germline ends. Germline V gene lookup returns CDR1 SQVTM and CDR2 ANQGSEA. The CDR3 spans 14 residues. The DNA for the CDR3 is TGCAGCGTTGACCCCCAGGGGGGGAGAGAGACCCAGTACTTC. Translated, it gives CSVDPQGGRETQYF.

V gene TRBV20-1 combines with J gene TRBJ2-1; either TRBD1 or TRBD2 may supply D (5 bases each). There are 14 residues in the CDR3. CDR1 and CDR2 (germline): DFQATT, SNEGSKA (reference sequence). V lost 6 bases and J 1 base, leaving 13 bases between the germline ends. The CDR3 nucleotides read TGCAGTGCCGCCCCGTGGGGGTCCTACAATGAGCAGTTCTTC. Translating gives CSAAPWGSYNEQFF.

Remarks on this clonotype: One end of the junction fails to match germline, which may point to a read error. CDR3 sequence: CASGQATATGNAIYF. The CDR3 region has the DNA TGTGCCAGCGGACAGGCCACTGCCACTGGAAACGCCATATATTTT. The chain uses TRBV11-2 and TRBJ1-3; 7 nucleotides line up with TRBD1. The CDR3 sequence is 15 residues long. CDR1 is SGHAT and CDR2 is FQNNGV in the germline V gene.

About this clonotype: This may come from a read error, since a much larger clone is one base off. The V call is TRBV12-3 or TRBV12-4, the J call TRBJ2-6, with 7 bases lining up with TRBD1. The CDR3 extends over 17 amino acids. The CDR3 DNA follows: TGTGCCAGCAGTTTAGCGCGAGGACAGGCCGGGGCCAACGTCCGGACTTTC. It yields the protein CASSLARGQAGANVRTF.

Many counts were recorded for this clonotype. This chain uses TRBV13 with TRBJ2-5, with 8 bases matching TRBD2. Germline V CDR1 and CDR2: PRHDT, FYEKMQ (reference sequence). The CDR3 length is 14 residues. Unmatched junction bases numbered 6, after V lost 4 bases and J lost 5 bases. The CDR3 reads CASSSGGGRETQYF. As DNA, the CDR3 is TGTGCCAGCAGCTCCGGGGGGGGTCGGGAGACCCAGTACTTC.

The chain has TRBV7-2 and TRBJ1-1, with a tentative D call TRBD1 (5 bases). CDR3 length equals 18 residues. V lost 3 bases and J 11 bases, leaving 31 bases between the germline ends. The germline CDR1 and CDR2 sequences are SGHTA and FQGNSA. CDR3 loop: CASSFPRRGQGTMRQAFF. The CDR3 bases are TGTGCCAGCAGCTTCCCTCGGAGGGGTCAGGGCACCATGAGGCAGGCTTTCTTT.

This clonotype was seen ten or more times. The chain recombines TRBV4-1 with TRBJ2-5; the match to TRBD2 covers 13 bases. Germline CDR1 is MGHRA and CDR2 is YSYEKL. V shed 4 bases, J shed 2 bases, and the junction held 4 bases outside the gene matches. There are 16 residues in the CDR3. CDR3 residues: CASSLPTSGGQETQYF. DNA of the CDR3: TGCGCCAGCAGCCTTCCGACTAGCGGGGGGCAAGAGACCCAGTACTTC.

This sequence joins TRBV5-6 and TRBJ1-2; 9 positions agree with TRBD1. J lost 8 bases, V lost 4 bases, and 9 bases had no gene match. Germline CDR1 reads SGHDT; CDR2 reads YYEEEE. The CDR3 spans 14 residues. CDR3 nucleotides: TGTGCCAGCAGCCATAGGACAGGGGTGGGAGGCTACACCTTC. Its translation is CASSHRTGVGGYTF.

The CDR3 loop reads CASSWDRVTEAFF. As DNA, the CDR3 is TGTGCCAGCAGTTGGGACAGGGTCACTGAAGCTTTCTTT. The chain combines TRBV12-3 or TRBV12-4 with TRBJ1-1; 9 nucleotides line up with TRBD1. Trimming took 4 bases from V and 4 from J; bases not matched to a gene: 1. The CDR3 is 13 amino acids.

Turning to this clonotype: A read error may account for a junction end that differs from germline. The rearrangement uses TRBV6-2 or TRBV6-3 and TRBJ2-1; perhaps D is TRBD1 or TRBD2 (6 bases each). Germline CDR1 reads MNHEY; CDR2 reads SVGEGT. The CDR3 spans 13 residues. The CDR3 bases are TGTGCCAGCGTCTTCCACGGGGGCGGCTTGCAGGTCTTC. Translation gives CASVFHGGGLQVF.

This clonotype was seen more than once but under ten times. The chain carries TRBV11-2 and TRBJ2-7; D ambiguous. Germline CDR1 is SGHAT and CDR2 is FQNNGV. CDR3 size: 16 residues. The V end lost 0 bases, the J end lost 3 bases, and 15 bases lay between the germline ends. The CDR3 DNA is TGTGCCAGCAGCTTAGAGCCACGGCAGCAGATCTACGAGCAGTACTTC. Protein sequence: CASSLEPRQQIYEQYF.

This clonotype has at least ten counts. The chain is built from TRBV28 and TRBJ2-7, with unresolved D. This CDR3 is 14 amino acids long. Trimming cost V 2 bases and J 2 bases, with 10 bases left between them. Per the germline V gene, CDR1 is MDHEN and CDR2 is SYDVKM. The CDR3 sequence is CASSLGSSPYEQYF. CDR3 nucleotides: TGTGCCAGCAGTTTAGGTAGCAGTCCCTACGAGCAGTACTTC.

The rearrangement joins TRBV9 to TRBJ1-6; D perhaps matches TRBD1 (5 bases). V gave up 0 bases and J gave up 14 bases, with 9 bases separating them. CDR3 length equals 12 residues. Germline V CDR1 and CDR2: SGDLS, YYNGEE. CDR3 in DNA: TGTGCCAGCAGCGTAGGGCAGGGCACCCTCCACTTT. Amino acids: CASSVGQGTLHF. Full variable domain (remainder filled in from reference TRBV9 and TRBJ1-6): DSGVTQTPKHLITATGQRVTLRCSPRSGDLSVYWYQQSLDQGLQFLIQYYNGEERAKGNILERFSAQQFPDLHSELNLSSLELGDSALYFCASSVGQGTLHFGNGTRLTVT.

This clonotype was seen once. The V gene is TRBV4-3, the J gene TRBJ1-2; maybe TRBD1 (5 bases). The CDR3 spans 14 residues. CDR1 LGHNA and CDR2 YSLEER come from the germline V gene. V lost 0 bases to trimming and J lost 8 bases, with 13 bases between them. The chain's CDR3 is CASSQDRARGGYTF. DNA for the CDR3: TGCGCCAGCAGCCAAGACCGAGCGAGGGGAGGCTACACCTTC.

DNA for the CDR3: TGTGCCAGCAGTGAAGTGGGAGGGACTAGCGGGTACAATGAGCAGTTCTTC. Protein product: CASSEVGGTSGYNEQFF. This chain connects TRBV2 to TRBJ2-1, with 12 bases identical to TRBD2. The CDR3 length is 17 residues. CDR1 and CDR2 from the germline V gene are SNHLY and FYNNEI. The J segment lost 4 bases and the V segment lost 1 base, leaving 5 bases of the junction unmatched.

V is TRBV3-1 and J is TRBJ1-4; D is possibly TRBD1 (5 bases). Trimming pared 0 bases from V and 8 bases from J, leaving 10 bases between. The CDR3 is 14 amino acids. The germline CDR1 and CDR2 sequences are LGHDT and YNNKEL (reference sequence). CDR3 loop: CASSQDVGAEKLFF. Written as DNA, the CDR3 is TGTGCCAGCAGCCAAGATGTCGGGGCGGAAAAACTGTTTTTT.

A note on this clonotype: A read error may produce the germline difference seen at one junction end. The CDR3 loop reads CASSWSNTGERFF. CDR3 nucleotide sequence: TGCGCCAGCAGCTGGTCGAACACCGGGGAGCGGTTTTTT. V is TRBV5-1 and J is TRBJ2-2, with D perhaps TRBD2 (5 bases). This CDR3 is 13 amino acids long. The V gene's germline CDR1 is SGHRS and CDR2 YFSETQ.

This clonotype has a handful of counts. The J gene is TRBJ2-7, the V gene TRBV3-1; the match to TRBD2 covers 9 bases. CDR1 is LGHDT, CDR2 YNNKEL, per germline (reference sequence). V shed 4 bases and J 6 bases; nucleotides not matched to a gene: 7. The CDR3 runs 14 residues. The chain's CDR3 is CASSPGTSYGEQYF. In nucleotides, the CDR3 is TGTGCCAGCAGCCCCGGGACTAGCTACGGCGAGCAGTACTTC.

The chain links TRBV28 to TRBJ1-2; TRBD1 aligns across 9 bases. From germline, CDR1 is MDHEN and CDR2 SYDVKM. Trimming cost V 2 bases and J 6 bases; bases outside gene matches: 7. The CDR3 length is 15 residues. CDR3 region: CASSLRGQGLDGYTF. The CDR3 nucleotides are TGTGCCAGCAGTTTAAGGGGACAGGGACTGGATGGCTACACCTTC.

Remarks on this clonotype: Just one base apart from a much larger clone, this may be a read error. In DNA, the CDR3 is TGCAGCGTTTCCGGGACAGGCTACTACGAGCAGTACTTC. Protein sequence: CSVSGTGYYEQYF. V gene TRBV29-1 combines with J gene TRBJ2-7; 8 bases agree with TRBD1. Losses at the gene ends were 5 bases for V and 3 bases for J; bases not matched to a gene: 6. Germline V gene data show CDR1 as SQVTM and CDR2 as ANQGSEA. The CDR3 sequence is 13 residues long.

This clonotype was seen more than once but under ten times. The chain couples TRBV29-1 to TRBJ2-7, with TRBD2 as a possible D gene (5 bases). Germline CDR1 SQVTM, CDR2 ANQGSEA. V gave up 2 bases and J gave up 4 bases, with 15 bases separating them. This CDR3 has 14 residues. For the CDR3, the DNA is TGCAGCGTTGAATCCCCCGGGGATTTTTACGAGCAGTACTTC. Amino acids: CSVESPGDFYEQYF.

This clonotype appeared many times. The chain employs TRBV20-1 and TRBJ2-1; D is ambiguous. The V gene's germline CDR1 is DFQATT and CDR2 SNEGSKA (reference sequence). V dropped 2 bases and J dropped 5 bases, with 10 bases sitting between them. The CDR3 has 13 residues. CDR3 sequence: CSARYIPNNEQFF. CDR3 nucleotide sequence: TGCAGTGCTAGATATATCCCAAACAATGAGCAGTTCTTC.

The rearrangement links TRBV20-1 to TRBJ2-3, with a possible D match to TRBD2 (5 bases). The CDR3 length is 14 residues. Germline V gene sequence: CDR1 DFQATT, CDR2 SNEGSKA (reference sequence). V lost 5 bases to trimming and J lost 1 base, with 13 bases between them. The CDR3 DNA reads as TGCAGTGCTGGGAGCAGTAGTGGCACAGATACGCAGTATTTT. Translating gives CSAGSSSGTDTQYF.

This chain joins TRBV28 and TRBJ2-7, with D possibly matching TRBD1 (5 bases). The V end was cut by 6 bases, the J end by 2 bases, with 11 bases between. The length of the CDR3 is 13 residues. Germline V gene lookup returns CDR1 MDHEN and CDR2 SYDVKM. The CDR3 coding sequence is TGTGCCAGCAGGGGGCCCAAAACCTACGAGCAGTACTTC. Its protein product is CASRGPKTYEQYF.

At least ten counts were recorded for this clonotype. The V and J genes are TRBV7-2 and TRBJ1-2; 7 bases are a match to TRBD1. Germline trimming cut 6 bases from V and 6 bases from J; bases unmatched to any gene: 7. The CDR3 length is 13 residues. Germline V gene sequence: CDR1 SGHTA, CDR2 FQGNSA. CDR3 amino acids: CASRSRQGHGYTF. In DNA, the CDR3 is TGTGCCAGCAGATCTAGACAGGGCCATGGCTACACCTTC.

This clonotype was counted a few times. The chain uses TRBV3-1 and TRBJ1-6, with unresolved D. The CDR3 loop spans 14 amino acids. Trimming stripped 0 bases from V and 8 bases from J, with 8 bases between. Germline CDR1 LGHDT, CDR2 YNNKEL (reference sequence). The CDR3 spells CASSQESSYSPLHF. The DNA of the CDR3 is TGTGCCAGCAGCCAAGAATCTTCCTATTCACCCCTCCACTTT.

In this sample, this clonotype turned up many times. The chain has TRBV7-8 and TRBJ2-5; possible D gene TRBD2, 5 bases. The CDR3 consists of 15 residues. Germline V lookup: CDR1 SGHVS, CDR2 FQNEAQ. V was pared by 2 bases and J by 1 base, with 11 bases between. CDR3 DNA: TGTGCCAGCAGCTTAATGTCGGGATCCCAAGAGACCCAGTACTTC. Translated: CASSLMSGSQETQYF.

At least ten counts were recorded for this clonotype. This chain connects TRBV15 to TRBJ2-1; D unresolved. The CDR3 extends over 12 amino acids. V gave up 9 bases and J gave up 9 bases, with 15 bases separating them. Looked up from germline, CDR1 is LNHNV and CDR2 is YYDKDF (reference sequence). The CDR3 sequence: CATSRTFLEQFF. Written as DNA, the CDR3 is TGTGCCACTTCAAGGACCTTCCTTGAGCAGTTCTTC.

The CDR3 DNA sequence: TGCAGTGCGAAAATTGCTTACAATGAGCAGTTCTTC. The encoded protein is CSAKIAYNEQFF. V is TRBV20-1 and J is TRBJ2-1; no clear D gene. The germline V gene has CDR1 DFQATT and CDR2 SNEGSKA (reference sequence). The V gene lost 6 bases and the J gene lost 4 bases, with 10 bases spanning the gap. The CDR3 is 12 residues long.

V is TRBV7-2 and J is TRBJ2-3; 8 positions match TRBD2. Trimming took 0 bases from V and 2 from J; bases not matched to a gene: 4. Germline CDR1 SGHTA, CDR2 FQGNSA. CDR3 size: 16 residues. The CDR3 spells CASSLAPAGATDTQYF. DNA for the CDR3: TGTGCCAGCAGCTTAGCCCCAGCGGGAGCCACAGATACGCAGTATTTT. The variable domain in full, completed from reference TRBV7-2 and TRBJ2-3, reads GAGVSQSPSNKVTEKGKDVELRCDPISGHTALYWYRQSLGQGLEFLIYFQGNSAPDKSGLPSDRFSAERTGGSVSTLTIQRTQQEDSAVYLCASSLAPAGATDTQYFGPGTRLTVL.

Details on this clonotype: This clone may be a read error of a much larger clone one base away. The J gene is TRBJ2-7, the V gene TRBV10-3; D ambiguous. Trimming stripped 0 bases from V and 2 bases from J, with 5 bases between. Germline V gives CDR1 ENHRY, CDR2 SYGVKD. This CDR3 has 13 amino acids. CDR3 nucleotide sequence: TGTGCCATCAGTGAGTCCCCAGCCTACGAGCAGTACTTC. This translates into CAISESPAYEQYF.